These T cell receptor beta chains were read from a single sample in a study. TCRdb analysed the RT-PCR reads with MiXCR anew, one entry per CDR3 protein. This sample has about 680,000 distinct CDR3 sequences, with approximately 15% found just once. Sequencing was carried out using memory CD4+ T cells from blood. All receptors derive from a female donor in good health, serving as a healthy control. Each CDR3 is given with its conserved first and last residue. A D gene is named only where the DNA matches it firmly. Clone size appears in some rows only: once, few, many, or a class for an expanded clone.

d_gene	v_gene	abundance	j_gene	CDR3nt	CDR3aa
NA	TRBV20-1	NA	TRBJ2-3	TGCAGTGAGAGCCGGGGGACCGACGAGGCAGATACGCAGTATTTT	CSESRGTDEADTQYF
TRBD2	TRBV28	NA	TRBJ2-2	TGTGCCAGCAGAAAAAGCGGGAGGGCCCCCGGGGAGCTGTTTTTT	CASRKSGRAPGELFF
NA	TRBV10-2	NA	TRBJ1-1	TGCGCCAGCTACGGGCAGAACACTGAAGCTTTCTTT	CASYGQNTEAFF
NA	TRBV29-1	NA	TRBJ1-1	TGCAGCGTTGAAGTATTATGGGGGACTGAAGCTTTCTTT	CSVEVLWGTEAFF
TRBD1	TRBV5-6	NA	TRBJ2-3	TGTGCCAGCAACTTAAAGACAGGGAGCGGCGCAGATACGCAGTATTTT	CASNLKTGSGADTQYF
NA	TRBV10-3	NA	TRBJ1-4	TGTGCCATCAGTGAGAGGCAGGTCGGGTCCAATGAAAAACTGTTTTTT	CAISERQVGSNEKLFF
TRBD1	TRBV5-1	NA	TRBJ1-2	TGCGCCAGCAGCACGGACAGGGGAAGTAACTATGGCTACACCTTC	CASSTDRGSNYGYTF
NA	TRBV5-1	few	TRBJ2-7	TGCGCCAGCAGGGAAGGGTTAGGACGGCCTAGCGAGCAGTACTTC	CASREGLGRPSEQYF
NA	TRBV2	NA	TRBJ1-5	TGTGCCAGCAGCAGGACCGATCAGCCCCAGCATTTT	CASSRTDQPQHF
NA	TRBV5-1	few	TRBJ1-1	TGCGCCAGCGTCGGGGTTGGGAGTGCGACTGAAGCTTTCTTT	CASVGVGSATEAFF
NA	TRBV14	NA	TRBJ2-5	TGTGCCAGCAGCCAAGGTGGATCAGTCAGCCAAGAGACCCAGTACTTC	CASSQGGSVSQETQYF
NA	TRBV5-1	once	TRBJ1-3	TGCGCCAGCAGCTTGATGGGTCCTGGAAACACCATATATTTT	CASSLMGPGNTIYF
TRBD2	TRBV27	NA	TRBJ2-1	TGTGCCAGCAGTGCCGGACTAGCGGGAGGAAAAGAGTTCTTC	CASSAGLAGGKEFF
TRBD1	TRBV20-1	few	TRBJ1-5	TGCAGTGCTAGTGGGACAGGGGTTAATCAGCCCCAGCATTTT	CSASGTGVNQPQHF
NA	TRBV5-6	many	TRBJ2-7	TGTGCCAGCAGCTTGCTTTCATCGGACCTCGGCTACGAGCAGTACTTC	CASSLLSSDLGYEQYF
NA	TRBV24-1	few	TRBJ1-1	TGTGCCACCAGTGATTCGGGGGGCAACACTGAAGCTTTCTTT	CATSDSGGNTEAFF
NA	TRBV20-1	few	TRBJ2-3	TGCAGTGCTAGACCCCACTCCGGGACTAGCACAGATACGCAGTATTTT	CSARPHSGTSTDTQYF
TRBD1	TRBV29-1	many	TRBJ2-3	TGCAGCGCCGAATCTGGACAGGGGTCAGATACGCAGTATTTT	CSAESGQGSDTQYF
NA	TRBV30	NA	TRBJ1-6	TGTGCCTGGAGTAGGGGTCGGGGCTGGGCACCCCTCCACTTT	CAWSRGRGWAPLHF
NA	TRBV15	many	TRBJ2-4	TGTGCCACCAGCAGCCATGGACAGAGAAACATTCAGTACTTC	CATSSHGQRNIQYF
TRBD2	TRBV3-1	few	TRBJ2-7	TGTGCCAGCAGCCCCCGTAGGAGCGGGAGGAACTACGAGCAGTACTTC	CASSPRRSGRNYEQYF
NA	TRBV20-1	NA	TRBJ2-1	TGCAGTGCTAGAGATTCCAGAGTTGTACACAATGAGCAGTTCTTC	CSARDSRVVHNEQFF
NA	TRBV4-3	NA	TRBJ2-1	TGCGCCAGCAGCCAACACAAGGGCGGCTCCTACAATGAGCAGTTCTTC	CASSQHKGGSYNEQFF
NA	TRBV20-1	few	TRBJ1-1	TGCAGTGCTGACGACAATCCCTCAACTGAAGCTTTCTTT	CSADDNPSTEAFF
TRBD1	TRBV6-6	many	TRBJ2-7	TGTGCCGGCAGACAGGGCAGGTCCTACGAGCAGTACTTC	CAGRQGRSYEQYF
NA	TRBV7-2	NA	TRBJ1-1	TGTGCCAGCAGCTTACGGCAGGCAGGCACTGAAGCTTTCTTT	CASSLRQAGTEAFF
NA	TRBV10-3	few	TRBJ2-7	TGTGCCATCAGTGAGTCGATCGCAAATATTTACGAGCAGTACTTC	CAISESIANIYEQYF
NA	TRBV30	many	TRBJ2-5	TGTGCCTGGACAGGCGGACAAGAGACCCAGTACTTC	CAWTGGQETQYF
TRBD2	TRBV20-1	many	TRBJ2-5	TGCAGTGCTAGAGATCCGACTAGCGGTCTTGAGACCCAGTACTTC	CSARDPTSGLETQYF
NA	TRBV30	few	TRBJ1-4	TGTGCCTGGAGGGATTACTGGAAAAATGAAAAACTGTTTTTT	CAWRDYWKNEKLFF
TRBD1	TRBV9	NA	TRBJ1-2	TGTGCCAGCAGCGCCGAACAGGGGAAGGATGGCTACACCTTC	CASSAEQGKDGYTF
NA	TRBV20-1	few	TRBJ1-4	TGCAGTGCTAGAAGGCCCAATGAAAAACTGTTTTTT	CSARRPNEKLFF
TRBD2	TRBV29-1	many	TRBJ2-7	TGCAGCGTTGTGAGACTAGCGGGAGGGTCGGGTGAGCAGTACTTC	CSVVRLAGGSGEQYF
NA	TRBV7-2	NA	TRBJ1-2	TGTGCCAGCAGCTTAGACGGCAATCCTAGCTATGGCTACACCTTC	CASSLDGNPSYGYTF
NA	TRBV7-2	many	TRBJ2-7	TGTGCCAGCAGTACATTTAGCTCCTACGAGCAGTACTTC	CASSTFSSYEQYF
TRBD2	TRBV20-1	few	TRBJ2-5	TGCAGTGCTAGTTTGAGTAGCGGGAGTTCCGAGACCCAGTACTTC	CSASLSSGSSETQYF
NA	TRBV20-1	many	TRBJ2-1	TGCAGTGCCTACTTGGGACAACGGAACAATGAGCAGTTCTTC	CSAYLGQRNNEQFF
NA	TRBV7-2	few	TRBJ1-2	TGTGCCAGCAGCCCCTGGGTACAAGGGGACTATGGCTACACCTTC	CASSPWVQGDYGYTF
TRBD2	TRBV10-3	many	TRBJ2-1	TGTGCCATCAGCGGCGGGAGTAGTAATGAGCAGTTCTTC	CAISGGSSNEQFF
TRBD1	TRBV20-1	few	TRBJ1-1	TGCAGTGCTAAGACTGGGACAGGGGGCCTTTCTGAAGCTTTCTTT	CSAKTGTGGLSEAFF
TRBD2	TRBV20-1	few	TRBJ2-1	TGCAGTGCCGGGACTAGCGCGTTTTCCCGGTTCTTC	CSAGTSAFSRFF
NA	TRBV27	many	TRBJ1-1	TGTGCCAGCAGTCAACAGACGGCCAAAGAAGCTTTCTTT	CASSQQTAKEAFF
TRBD2	TRBV12-3/TRBV12-4	many	TRBJ2-1	TGTGCCAGCAGTTCCCCCGGGACTAGCGGGAGAGGTGAGCAGTTCTTC	CASSSPGTSGRGEQFF
NA	TRBV6-5	NA	TRBJ2-7	TGTGCCAGCAGCAGACAGGAGAGGGCGAGTGAGCAGTACTTC	CASSRQERASEQYF
TRBD1	TRBV12-3/TRBV12-4	few	TRBJ2-5	TGTGCCAGCAGTTTCCTACAGGGGTGGGAGACCCAGTACTTC	CASSFLQGWETQYF
NA	TRBV28	few	TRBJ1-1	TGTGCCAGCACCACACCAATCCAGGGTTGGACGATGAACACTGAAGCTTTCTTT	CASTTPIQGWTMNTEAFF
TRBD2	TRBV20-1	NA	TRBJ2-1	TGCAGTCCAGCAGCGGGAAACGACCCTAGGAACTACAATGAGCAGTTCTTC	CSPAAGNDPRNYNEQFF
TRBD2	TRBV3-1	few	TRBJ2-1	TGTGCCAGCAGCCAAGGGATCCTAGCGGGGCGGGGCAATGAGCAGTTCTTC	CASSQGILAGRGNEQFF
NA	TRBV20-1	NA	TRBJ2-2	TGCAGTGCTAGAATGGGGGGCACCGGGGAGCTGTTTTTT	CSARMGGTGELFF
NA	TRBV7-8	NA	TRBJ2-7	TGTGCGATAGGGGGAGTACCCTACGAGCAGTACTTC	CAIGGVPYEQYF
TRBD1	TRBV27	few	TRBJ2-2	TGTGCCAGCAGAAACGAACAGGGGCGGGTCACCGGGGAGCTGTTTTTT	CASRNEQGRVTGELFF
NA	TRBV12-3/TRBV12-4	many	TRBJ2-5	TGTGCCAGCAGTGGGGGCGGGTTCGCACAAGAGACCCAGTACTTC	CASSGGGFAQETQYF
NA	TRBV7-6	NA	TRBJ2-1	TGTGCCAGCAGCACACGTGGAGGGGGAAATGAGCAGTTCTTC	CASSTRGGGNEQFF
TRBD2	TRBV20-1	NA	TRBJ2-4	TGCAGTGCTAGTTTACCTAGCGGGAACATTCAGTACTTC	CSASLPSGNIQYF
TRBD2	TRBV27	few	TRBJ2-3	TGTGCCAGCAGTTTATCAGGGCTAGCGGCCACAGATACGCAGTATTTT	CASSLSGLAATDTQYF
NA	TRBV6-5	many	TRBJ2-3	TGTGCCAGCAGTTTAGGGGCCGAGCAGTATTTT	CASSLGAEQYF
NA	TRBV7-9	NA	TRBJ2-1	TGTGCCAGCAGCTTCCCGATGGACTTCAATGAGCAGTTCTTC	CASSFPMDFNEQFF
NA	TRBV5-6	many	TRBJ1-1	TGTGCCAGCAGCTTGATGTATGTGGGACGTGAAGCTTTCTTT	CASSLMYVGREAFF
NA	TRBV6-2/TRBV6-3	NA	TRBJ2-1	TGTGCCAGCATTCAGGGCGTATCCTACAATGAGCAGTTCTTC	CASIQGVSYNEQFF
NA	TRBV20-1	many	TRBJ1-1	TGCAGTGCTAGAGAAGAGGTGGAGGCTTTCTTT	CSAREEVEAFF